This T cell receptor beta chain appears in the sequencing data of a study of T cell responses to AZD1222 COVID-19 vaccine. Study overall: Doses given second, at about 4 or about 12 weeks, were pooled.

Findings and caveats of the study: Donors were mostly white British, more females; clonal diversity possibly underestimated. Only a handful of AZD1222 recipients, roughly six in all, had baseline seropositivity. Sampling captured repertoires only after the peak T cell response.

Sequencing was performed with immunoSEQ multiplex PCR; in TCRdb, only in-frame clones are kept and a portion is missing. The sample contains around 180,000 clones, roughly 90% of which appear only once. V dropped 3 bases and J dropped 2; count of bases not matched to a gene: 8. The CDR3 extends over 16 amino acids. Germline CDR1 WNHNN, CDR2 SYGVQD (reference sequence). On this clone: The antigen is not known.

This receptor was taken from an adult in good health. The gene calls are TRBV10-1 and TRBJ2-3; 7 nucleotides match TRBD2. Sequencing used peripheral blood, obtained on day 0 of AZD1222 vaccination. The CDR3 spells CASSESGGRLTDTQYF. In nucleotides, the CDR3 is TGCGCCAGCAGTGAATCTGGCGGGAGACTCACAGATACGCAGTATTTT.